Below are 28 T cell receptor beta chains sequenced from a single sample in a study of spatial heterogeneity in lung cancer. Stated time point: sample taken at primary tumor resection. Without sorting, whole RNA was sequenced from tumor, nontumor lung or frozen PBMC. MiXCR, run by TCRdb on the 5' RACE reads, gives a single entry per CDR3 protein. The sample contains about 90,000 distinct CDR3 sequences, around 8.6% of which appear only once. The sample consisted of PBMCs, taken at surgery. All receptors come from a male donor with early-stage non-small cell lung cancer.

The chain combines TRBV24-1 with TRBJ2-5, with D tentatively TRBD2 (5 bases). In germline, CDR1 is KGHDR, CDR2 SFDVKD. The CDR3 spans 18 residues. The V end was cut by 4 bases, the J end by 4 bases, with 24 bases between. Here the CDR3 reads CATSDGPPLEDELETQYF. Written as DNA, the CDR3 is TGTGCCACCAGTGACGGACCCCCCTTGGAGGATGAGTTAGAGACCCAGTACTTC.

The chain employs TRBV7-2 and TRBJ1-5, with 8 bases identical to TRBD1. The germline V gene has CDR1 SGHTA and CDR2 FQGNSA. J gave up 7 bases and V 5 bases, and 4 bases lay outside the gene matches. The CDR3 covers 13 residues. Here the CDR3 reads CASSRQGAQPQHF. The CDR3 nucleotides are TGTGCCAGCAGCCGTCAGGGGGCCCAGCCCCAGCATTTT.

CDR3 nucleotide sequence: TGTGCCAGCAGCCAACCCCAAGGGTACAATGAGCAGTTCTTC. Amino acids: CASSQPQGYNEQFF. The chain uses TRBV14 and TRBJ2-1, with no clear D. Trimming took 2 bases from V and 4 from J, leaving 9 bases between them. This CDR3 region has 14 residues. Germline lookup yields CDR1 SGHDN and CDR2 FVKESK. Looking up the rest from reference TRBV14 and TRBJ2-1 gives the full variable domain: EAGVTQFPSHSVIEKGQTVTLRCDPISGHDNLYWYRRVMGKEIKFLLHFVKESKQDESGMPNNRFLAERTGGTYSTLKVQPAELEDSGVYFCASSQPQGYNEQFFGPGTRLTVL.

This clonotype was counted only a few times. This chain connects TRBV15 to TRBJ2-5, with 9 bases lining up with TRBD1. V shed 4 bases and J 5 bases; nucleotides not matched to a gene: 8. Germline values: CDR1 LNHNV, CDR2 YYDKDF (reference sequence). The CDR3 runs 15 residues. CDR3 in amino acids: CATSMGTGLYETQYF. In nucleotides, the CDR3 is TGTGCCACCAGCATGGGGACAGGGCTTTACGAGACCCAGTACTTC.

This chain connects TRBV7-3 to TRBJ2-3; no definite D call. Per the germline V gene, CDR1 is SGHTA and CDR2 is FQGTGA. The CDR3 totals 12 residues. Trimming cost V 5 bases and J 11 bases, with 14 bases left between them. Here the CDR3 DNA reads TGTGCCAGCAGCCGTGACACCGCCCTGCAGTATTTT. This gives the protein CASSRDTALQYF.

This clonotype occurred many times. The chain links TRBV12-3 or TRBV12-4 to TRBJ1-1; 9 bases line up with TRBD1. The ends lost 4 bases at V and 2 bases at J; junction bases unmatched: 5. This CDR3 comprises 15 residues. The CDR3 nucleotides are TGTGCCAGCAGTTCCATGACAGGGGGAAACACTGAAGCTTTCTTT. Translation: CASSSMTGGNTEAFF.

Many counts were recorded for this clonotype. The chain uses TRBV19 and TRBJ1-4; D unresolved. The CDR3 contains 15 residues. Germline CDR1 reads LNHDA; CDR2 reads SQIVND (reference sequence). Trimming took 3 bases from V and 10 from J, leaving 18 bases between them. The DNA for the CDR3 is TGTGCCAGTAGTATCGCCAGACTGGTTGAAGTAAAACTGTTTTTT. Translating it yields CASSIARLVEVKLFF.

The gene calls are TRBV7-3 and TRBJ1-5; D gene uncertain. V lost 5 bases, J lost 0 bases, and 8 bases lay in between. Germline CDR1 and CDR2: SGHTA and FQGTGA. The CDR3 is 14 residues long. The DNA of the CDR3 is TGTGCCAGCAGCGCCGATAATAGCAATCAGCCCCAGCATTTT. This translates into CASSADNSNQPQHF. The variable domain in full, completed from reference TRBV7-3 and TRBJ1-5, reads GAGVSQTPSNKVTEKGKYVELRCDPISGHTALYWYRQSLGQGPEFLIYFQGTGAADDSGLPNDRFFAVRPEGSVSTLKIQRTERGDSAVYLCASSADNSNQPQHFGDGTRLSIL.

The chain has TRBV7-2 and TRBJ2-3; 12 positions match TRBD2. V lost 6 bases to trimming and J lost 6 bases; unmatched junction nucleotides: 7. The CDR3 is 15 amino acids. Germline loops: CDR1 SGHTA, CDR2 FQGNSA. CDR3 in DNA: TGTGCCAGCAGTTCTAGCGGGGGGGCGCAGGATACGCAGTATTTT. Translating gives CASSSSGGAQDTQYF.

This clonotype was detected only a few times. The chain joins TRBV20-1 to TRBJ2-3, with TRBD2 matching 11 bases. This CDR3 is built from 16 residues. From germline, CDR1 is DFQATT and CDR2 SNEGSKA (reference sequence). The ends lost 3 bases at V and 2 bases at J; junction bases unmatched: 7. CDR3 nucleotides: TGCAGTGCTAGCCGCCCGGGACTAGCGGACACAGATACGCAGTATTTT. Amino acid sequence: CSASRPGLADTDTQYF.

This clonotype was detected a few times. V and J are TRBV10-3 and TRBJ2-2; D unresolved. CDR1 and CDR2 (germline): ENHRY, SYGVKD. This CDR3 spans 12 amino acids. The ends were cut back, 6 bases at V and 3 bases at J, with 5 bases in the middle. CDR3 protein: CAISPDTGELFF. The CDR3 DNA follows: TGTGCCATCAGCCCTGACACCGGGGAGCTGTTTTTT.

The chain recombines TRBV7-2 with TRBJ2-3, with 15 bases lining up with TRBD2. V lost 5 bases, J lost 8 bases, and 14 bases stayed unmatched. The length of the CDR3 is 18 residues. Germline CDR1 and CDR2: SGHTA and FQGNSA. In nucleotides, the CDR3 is TGTGCCAGCAGCCCTACCCCCCGGACTAGCGGGGGGGCTGGTACGCAGTATTTT. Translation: CASSPTPRTSGGAGTQYF.

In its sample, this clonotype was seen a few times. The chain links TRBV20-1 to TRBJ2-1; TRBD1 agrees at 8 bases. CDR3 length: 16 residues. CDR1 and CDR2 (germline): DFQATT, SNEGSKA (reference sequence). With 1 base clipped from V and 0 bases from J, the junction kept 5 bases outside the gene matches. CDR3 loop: CSARVGTGLSYNEQFF. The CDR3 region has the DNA TGCAGTGCTAGAGTCGGGACAGGCCTCTCCTACAATGAGCAGTTCTTC.

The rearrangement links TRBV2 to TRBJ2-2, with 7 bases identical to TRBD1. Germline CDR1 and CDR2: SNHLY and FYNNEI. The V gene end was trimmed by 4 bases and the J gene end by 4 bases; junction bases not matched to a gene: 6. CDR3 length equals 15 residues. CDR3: CASSAQGMGTGELFF. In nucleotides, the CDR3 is TGTGCCAGCAGTGCACAGGGGATGGGCACCGGGGAGCTGTTTTTT.

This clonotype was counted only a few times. The DNA of the CDR3 is TGTGCCAGCAGCCTCTCAGGTACCACCGGGGAGCTGTTTTTT. Its translation is CASSLSGTTGELFF. V is TRBV7-9 and J is TRBJ2-2, with D unclear. CDR3 length: 14 residues. The V gene's germline CDR1 is SEHNR and CDR2 FQNEAQ (reference sequence). Trimming took 5 bases from V and 4 from J, leaving 11 bases between them.

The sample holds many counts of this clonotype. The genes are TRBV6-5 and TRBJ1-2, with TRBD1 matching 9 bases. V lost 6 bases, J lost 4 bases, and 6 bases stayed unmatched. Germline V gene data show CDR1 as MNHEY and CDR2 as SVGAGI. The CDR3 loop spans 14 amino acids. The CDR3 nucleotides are TGTGCCAGCAGCTACAGGGGGCCAGTCTATGGCTACACCTTC. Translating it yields CASSYRGPVYGYTF.

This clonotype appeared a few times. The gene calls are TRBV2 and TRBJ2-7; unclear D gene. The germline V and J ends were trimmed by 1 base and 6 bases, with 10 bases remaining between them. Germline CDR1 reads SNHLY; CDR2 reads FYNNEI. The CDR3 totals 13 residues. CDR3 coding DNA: TGTGCCAGCAGTGAAGACCCCCGCCGCGAGCAGTACTTC. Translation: CASSEDPRREQYF.

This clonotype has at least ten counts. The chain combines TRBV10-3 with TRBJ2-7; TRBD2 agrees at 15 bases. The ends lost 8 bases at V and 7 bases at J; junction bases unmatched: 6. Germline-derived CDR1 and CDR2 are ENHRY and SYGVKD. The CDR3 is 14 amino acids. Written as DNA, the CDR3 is TGTGCCATCGGGACTAGCGGGGGGTCGCGGGAGCAGTACTTC. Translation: CAIGTSGGSREQYF.

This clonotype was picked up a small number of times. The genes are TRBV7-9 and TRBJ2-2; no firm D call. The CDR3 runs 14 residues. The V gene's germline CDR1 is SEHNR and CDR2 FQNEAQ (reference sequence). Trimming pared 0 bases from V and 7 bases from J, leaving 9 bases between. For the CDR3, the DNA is TGTGCCAGCAGCTTAGCAAATGGGGTCGGGGAGCTGTTTTTT. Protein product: CASSLANGVGELFF.

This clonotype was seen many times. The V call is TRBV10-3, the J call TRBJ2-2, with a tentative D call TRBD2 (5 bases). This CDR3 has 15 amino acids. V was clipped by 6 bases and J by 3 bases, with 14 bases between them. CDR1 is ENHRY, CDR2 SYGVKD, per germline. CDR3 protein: CAISAAGVDTGELFF. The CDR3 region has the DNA TGTGCCATCAGCGCCGCCGGGGTGGACACCGGGGAGCTGTTTTTT.

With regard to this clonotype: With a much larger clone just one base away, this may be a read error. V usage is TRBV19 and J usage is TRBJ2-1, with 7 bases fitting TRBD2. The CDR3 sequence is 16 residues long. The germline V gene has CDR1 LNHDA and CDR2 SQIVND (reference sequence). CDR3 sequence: CVSSISASGDYNEQFF. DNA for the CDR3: TGTGTCAGTAGTATCTCCGCCAGCGGGGACTACAATGAGCAGTTCTTC. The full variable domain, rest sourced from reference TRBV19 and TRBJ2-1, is DGGITQSPKYLFRKEGQNVTLSCEQNLNHDAMYWYRQDPGQGLRLIYYSQIVNDFQKGDIAEGYSVSREKKESFPLTVTSAQKNPTAFYLCVSSISASGDYNEQFFGPGTRLTVL.

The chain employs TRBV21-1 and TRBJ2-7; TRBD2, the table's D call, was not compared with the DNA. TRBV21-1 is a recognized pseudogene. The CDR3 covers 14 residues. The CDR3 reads CASSRGLAGGWKYF. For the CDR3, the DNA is TGTGCCAGCAGCCGTGGGCTAGCGGGAGGTTGGAAGTACTTC.

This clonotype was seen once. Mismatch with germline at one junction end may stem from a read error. The CDR3 nucleotides read TGTGCCTGCAGCGTAGAGACAGGGAAAGCTTTCTTT. It translates to CACSVETGKAFF. The gene calls are TRBV9 and TRBJ1-1; TRBD1 aligns across 7 bases. The CDR3 runs to 12 residues. Germline CDR1 reads SGDLS; CDR2 reads YYNGEE.

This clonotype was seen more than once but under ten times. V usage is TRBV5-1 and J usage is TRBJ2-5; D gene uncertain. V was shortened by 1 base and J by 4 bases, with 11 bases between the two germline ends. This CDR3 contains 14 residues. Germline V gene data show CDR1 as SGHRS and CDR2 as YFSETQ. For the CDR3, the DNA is TGCGCCAGCAGCTTGAACGGCGGTGCAGAGACCCAGTACTTC. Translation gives CASSLNGGAETQYF. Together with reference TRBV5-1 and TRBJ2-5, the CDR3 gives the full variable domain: KAGVTQTPRYLIKTRGQQVTLSCSPISGHRSVSWYQQTPGQGLQFLFEYFSETQRNKGNFPGRFSGRQFSNSRSEMNVSTLELGDSALYLCASSLNGGAETQYFGPGTRLLVL.

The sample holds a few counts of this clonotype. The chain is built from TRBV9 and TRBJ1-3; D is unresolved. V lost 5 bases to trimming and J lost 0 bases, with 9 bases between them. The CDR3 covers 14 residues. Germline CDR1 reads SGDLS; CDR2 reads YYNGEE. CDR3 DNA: TGTGCCAGCAGTCCACAGAGCTCTGGAAACACCATATATTTT. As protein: CASSPQSSGNTIYF.

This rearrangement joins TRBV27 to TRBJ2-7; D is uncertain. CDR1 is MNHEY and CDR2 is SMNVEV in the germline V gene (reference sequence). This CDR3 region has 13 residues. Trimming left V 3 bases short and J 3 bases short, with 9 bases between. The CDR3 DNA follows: TGTGCCAGCAGTTTCCAATCCATCTACGAGCAGTACTTC. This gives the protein CASSFQSIYEQYF.

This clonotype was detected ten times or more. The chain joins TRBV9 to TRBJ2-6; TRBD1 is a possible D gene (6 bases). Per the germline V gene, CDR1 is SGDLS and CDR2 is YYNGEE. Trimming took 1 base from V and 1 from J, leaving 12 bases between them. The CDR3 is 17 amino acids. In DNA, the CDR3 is TGTGCCAGCAGCGTAAGGCAGGGGCTTTCTGGGGCCAACGTCCTGACTTTC. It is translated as CASSVRQGLSGANVLTF.

Written as DNA, the CDR3 is TGCAGCGCTGCGGGACTCTCCACCGGGGAGCTGTTTTTT. Translation gives CSAAGLSTGELFF. This sequence joins TRBV29-1 and TRBJ2-2; D is perhaps TRBD2 (6 bases). The CDR3 length is 13 residues. CDR1 and CDR2 (germline): SQVTM, ANQGSEA. Trimming took off 7 bases at V and 4 bases at J, with 13 bases between the two ends.